This TCR beta chain was observed in a study of shared clonotypes between healthy human individuals. Study-level information: Per-donor plates numbered three CD4 naive, three CD4 memory, two CD8 naive and one CD8 memory.

Cells designated naive CD8 were CD45RO-negative and were positively selected for CCR7, with terminally differentiated effector memory CD45RA+ cells excluded. J lost 8 bases, V lost 3 bases, and 6 bases had no gene match. This CDR3 is 13 amino acids long. In germline, CDR1 is MDHEN, CDR2 SYDVKM. In the authors' workflow: ImmunoSEQ gave junction-only sequences without quality scores, so filtering differed. Method: immunoSEQ multiplex PCR; TCRdb's copy keeps in-frame clones and lacks some. V and J calls and clone size are given by that table; D and trimming were obtained from the DNA. The sample has some 2,000,000 clones; less than 95% are singletons.

The sample comprised naive CD8+ T cells sorted from blood. The chain joins TRBV28 to TRBJ1-2; 7 nucleotides align to TRBD1. The clonotype originates from a man in his late teens or twenties in good health. The CDR3 nucleotides are TGTGCCAGCAGTTTTAACAGGGGTTTAGGCTACACCTTC. Its protein product is CASSFNRGLGYTF.